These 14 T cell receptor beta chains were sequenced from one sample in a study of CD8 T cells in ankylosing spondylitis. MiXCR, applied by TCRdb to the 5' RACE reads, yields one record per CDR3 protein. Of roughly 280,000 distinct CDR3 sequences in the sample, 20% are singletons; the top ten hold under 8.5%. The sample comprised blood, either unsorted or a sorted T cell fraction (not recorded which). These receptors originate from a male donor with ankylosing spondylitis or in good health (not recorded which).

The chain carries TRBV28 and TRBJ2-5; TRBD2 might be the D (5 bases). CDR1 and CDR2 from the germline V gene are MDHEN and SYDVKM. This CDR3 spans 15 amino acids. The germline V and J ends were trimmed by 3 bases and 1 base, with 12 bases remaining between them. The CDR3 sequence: CASSFPGRGQETQYF. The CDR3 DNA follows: TGTGCCAGCAGTTTCCCAGGACGGGGCCAAGAGACCCAGTACTTC.

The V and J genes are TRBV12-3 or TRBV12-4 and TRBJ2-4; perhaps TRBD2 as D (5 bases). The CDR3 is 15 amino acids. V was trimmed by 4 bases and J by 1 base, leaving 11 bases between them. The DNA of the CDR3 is TGTGCCAGCAGTTCCTCCCGGGGTGCCAAAAACATTCAGTACTTC. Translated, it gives CASSSSRGAKNIQYF.

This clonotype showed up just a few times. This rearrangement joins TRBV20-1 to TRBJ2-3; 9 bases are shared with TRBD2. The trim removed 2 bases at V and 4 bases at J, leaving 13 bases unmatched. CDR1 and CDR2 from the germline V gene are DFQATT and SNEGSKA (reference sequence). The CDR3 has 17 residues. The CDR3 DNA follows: TGCAGTGCTAGAAATCCCGGGACTAGCTTTATGGCAGATACGCAGTATTTT. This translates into CSARNPGTSFMADTQYF.

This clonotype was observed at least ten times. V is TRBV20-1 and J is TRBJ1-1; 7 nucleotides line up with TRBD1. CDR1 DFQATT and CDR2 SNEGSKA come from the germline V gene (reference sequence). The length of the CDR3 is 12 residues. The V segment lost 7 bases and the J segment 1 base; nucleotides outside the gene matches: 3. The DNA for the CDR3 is TGCAGTGTTGACAGGGAGAACACTGAAGCTTTCTTT. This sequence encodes CSVDRENTEAFF.

The CDR3 DNA reads TGTGCCAGCAGTTTACCAACGACCGGGACCGTCGGCACAGATACGCAGTATTTT. Amino acids: CASSLPTTGTVGTDTQYF. The chain employs TRBV28 and TRBJ2-3; D is possibly TRBD1 or TRBD2 (5 bases each). V was shortened by 2 bases and J by 1 base, with 19 bases between the two germline ends. CDR3 size: 18 residues. Germline loops: CDR1 MDHEN, CDR2 SYDVKM. The full variable domain, rest sourced from reference TRBV28 and TRBJ2-3, is DVKVTQSSRYLVKRTGEKVFLECVQDMDHENMFWYRQDPGLGLRLIYFSYDVKMKEKGDIPEGYSVSREKKERFSLILESASTNQTSMYLCASSLPTTGTVGTDTQYFGPGTRLTVL.

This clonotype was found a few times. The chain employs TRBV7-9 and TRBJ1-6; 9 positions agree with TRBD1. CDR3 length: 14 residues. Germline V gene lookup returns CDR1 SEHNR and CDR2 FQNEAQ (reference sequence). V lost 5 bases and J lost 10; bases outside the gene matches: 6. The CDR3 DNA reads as TGTGCCAGCAGCCCGGGACAGGGACGATCACCCCTCCACTTT. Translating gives CASSPGQGRSPLHF.

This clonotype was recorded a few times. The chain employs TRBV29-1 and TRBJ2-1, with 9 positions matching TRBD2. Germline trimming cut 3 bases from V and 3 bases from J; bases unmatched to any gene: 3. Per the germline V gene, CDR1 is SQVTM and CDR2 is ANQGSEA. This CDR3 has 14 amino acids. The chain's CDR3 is CSVDLAGIYNEQFF. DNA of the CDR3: TGCAGCGTTGATCTAGCGGGGATCTACAATGAGCAGTTCTTC.

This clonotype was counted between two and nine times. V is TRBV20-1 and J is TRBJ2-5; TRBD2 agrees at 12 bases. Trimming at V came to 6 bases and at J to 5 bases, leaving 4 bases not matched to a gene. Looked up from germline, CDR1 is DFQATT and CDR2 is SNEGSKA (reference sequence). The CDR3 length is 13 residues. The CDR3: CSATSGGMETQYF. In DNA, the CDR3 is TGCAGTGCCACTAGCGGGGGGATGGAGACCCAGTACTTC.

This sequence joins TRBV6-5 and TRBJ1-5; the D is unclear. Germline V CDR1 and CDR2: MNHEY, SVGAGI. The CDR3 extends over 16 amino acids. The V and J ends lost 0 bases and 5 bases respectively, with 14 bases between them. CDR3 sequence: CASSYSRSFGDQPQHF. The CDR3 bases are TGTGCCAGCAGTTACTCGAGATCCTTCGGCGATCAGCCCCAGCATTTT.

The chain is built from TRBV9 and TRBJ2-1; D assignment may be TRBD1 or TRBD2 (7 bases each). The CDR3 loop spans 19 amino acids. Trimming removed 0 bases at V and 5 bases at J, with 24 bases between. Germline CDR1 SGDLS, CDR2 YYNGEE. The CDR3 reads CASSVVGRGGGAHDNEQFF. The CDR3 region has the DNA TGTGCCAGCAGCGTAGTGGGGAGGGGAGGGGGCGCTCATGACAATGAGCAGTTCTTC. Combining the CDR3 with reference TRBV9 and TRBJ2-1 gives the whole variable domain DSGVTQTPKHLITATGQRVTLRCSPRSGDLSVYWYQQSLDQGLQFLIQYYNGEERAKGNILERFSAQQFPDLHSELNLSSLELGDSALYFCASSVVGRGGGAHDNEQFFGPGTRLTVL.

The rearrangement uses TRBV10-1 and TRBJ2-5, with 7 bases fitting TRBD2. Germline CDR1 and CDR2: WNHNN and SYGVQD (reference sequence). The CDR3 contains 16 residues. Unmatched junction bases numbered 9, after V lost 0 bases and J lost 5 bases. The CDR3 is CASSESAGLVRETQYF. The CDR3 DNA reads TGCGCCAGCAGTGAGTCTGCTGGACTAGTAAGGGAGACCCAGTACTTC.

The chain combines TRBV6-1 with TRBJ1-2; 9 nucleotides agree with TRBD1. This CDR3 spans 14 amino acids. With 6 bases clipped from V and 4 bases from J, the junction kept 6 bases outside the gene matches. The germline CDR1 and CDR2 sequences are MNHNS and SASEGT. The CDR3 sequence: CASSKGQGLYGYTF. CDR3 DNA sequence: TGTGCCAGCAGCAAGGGACAGGGCCTCTATGGCTACACCTTC.

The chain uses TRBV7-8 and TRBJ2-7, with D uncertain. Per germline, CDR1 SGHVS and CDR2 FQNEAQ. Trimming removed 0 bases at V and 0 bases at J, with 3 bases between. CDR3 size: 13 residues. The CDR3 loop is CASSLANSYEQYV. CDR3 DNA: TGTGCCAGCAGCTTAGCAAACTCCTACGAGCAGTACGTC.

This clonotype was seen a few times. The CDR3 spells CASSLGDKNSEQYV. The CDR3 coding sequence is TGCGCCAGCAGCTTGGGGGACAAGAACTCCGAGCAGTACGTC. The V call is TRBV5-1, the J call TRBJ2-7; possibly TRBD1 for D (6 bases). V was shortened by 0 bases and J by 6 bases, with 13 bases between the two germline ends. CDR1 SGHRS and CDR2 YFSETQ come from the germline V gene. The CDR3 extends over 14 amino acids.